Sequencing of this TCR beta chain was carried out in a study of blood T cell repertoires in COVID-19. This clone has more than one count but fewer than ten. Data came from immunoSEQ multiplex PCR; TCRdb stores just in-frame clones and leaves some out. Of approximately 45,000 clones in the sample, around nine tenths were seen once. This CDR3 is 17 amino acids long. With V trimmed by 2 bases and J by 7 bases, 17 bases remained unmatched. Germline loops: CDR1 GTSNPN, CDR2 SVGIG (reference sequence). The sequenced material came from peripheral blood. The chain links TRBV30 to TRBJ2-7, with 10 positions matching TRBD2. This TCR came from a man aged 65 to 85 with acute or convalescent COVID-19. The CDR3 bases are TGTGCCTGGAGTCGATCACCTCTAGCGGGGGCACCGAGAGAGCAGTACTTC. Translation: CAWSRSPLAGAPREQYF. Filled out from reference TRBV30 and TRBJ2-7, the complete variable domain reads SQTIHQWPATLVQPVGSPLSLECTVEGTSNPNLYWYRQAAGRGLQLLFYSVGIGQISSEVPQNLSASRPQDRQFILSSKKLLLSDSGFYLCAWSRSPLAGAPREQYFGPGTRLTVT.